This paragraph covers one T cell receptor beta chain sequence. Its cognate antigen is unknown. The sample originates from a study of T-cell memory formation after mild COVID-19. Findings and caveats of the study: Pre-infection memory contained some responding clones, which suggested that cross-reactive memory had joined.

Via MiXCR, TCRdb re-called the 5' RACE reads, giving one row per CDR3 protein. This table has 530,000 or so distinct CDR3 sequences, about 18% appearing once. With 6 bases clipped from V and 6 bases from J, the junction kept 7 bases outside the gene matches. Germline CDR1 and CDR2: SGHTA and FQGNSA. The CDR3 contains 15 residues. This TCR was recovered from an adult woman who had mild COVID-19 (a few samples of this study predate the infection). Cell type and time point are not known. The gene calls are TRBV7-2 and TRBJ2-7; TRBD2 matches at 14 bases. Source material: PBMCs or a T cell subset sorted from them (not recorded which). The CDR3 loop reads CASSSTGTSGGEQYF. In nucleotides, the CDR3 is TGTGCCAGCAGTTCAACCGGGACTAGCGGGGGCGAGCAGTACTTC.